These 29 T cell receptor beta chains came from one sample sequenced in a study of T cell changes during pregnancy in multiple sclerosis. The table came from immunoSEQ multiplex PCR; TCRdb's copy has only in-frame clones and leaves some out. This table has tens of thousands of clones, around 90% appearing once. Sequences were derived from peripheral blood, sampled in the second trimester of pregnancy. The source of these receptors is a female donor in good health, enrolled as a control in a pregnancy study.

V and J are TRBV11-3 and TRBJ1-5, with TRBD1 identical over 11 bases. CDR3 length equals 19 residues. Losses at the gene ends were 5 bases for V and 0 bases for J; bases not matched to a gene: 12. The germline V gene encodes CDR1 SGHNT and CDR2 YENEEA. This CDR3 is CASSLVSGDRGYSNQPQHF. CDR3 in DNA: TGTGCCAGCAGCCTTGTGTCGGGGGACAGGGGGTATAGCAATCAGCCCCAGCATTTT.

The rearrangement joins TRBV5-4 to TRBJ1-1; D not certain. The CDR3 totals 11 residues. Germline V gene sequence: CDR1 SGHNT, CDR2 YYREEE (reference sequence). With 0 bases removed from V and 10 bases from J, the gap between germline ends came to 7 bases. DNA for the CDR3: TGTGCCAGCAGCTTGGATTCGAGAGCTTTCTTT. It codes for CASSLDSRAFF.

CDR3 residues: CASSERGGNTEAFF. DNA of the CDR3: TGTGCCAGCAGTGAGAGGGGGGGAAACACTGAAGCTTTCTTT. This chain links TRBV2 with TRBJ1-1, with a possible D match to TRBD1 (6 bases). This CDR3 spans 14 amino acids. Germline CDR1 SNHLY, CDR2 FYNNEI. The V end lost 3 bases, the J end lost 2 bases, and 10 bases lay between the germline ends.

The chain joins TRBV28 to TRBJ1-2; TRBD1 is a possible D gene (5 bases). Looked up from germline, CDR1 is MDHEN and CDR2 is SYDVKM. The CDR3 runs to 14 residues. Trimming stripped 2 bases from V and 2 bases from J, with 9 bases between. Written as DNA, the CDR3 is TGTGCCAGCAGTTTAGGGGCGGAGAACTATGGCTACACCTTC. It is translated as CASSLGAENYGYTF.

The chain uses TRBV15 and TRBJ1-1; tentatively, D is TRBD1 (6 bases). From germline, CDR1 is LNHNV and CDR2 YYDKDF (reference sequence). CDR3 length equals 15 residues. Trimming left V 3 bases short and J 5 bases short, with 16 bases between. The CDR3 DNA reads as TGTGCCACCAGCAGGGCCGAAGGGGGGGCTACTGAAGCTTTCTTT. Its protein is CATSRAEGGATEAFF.

About this clone itself: At one of its ends the junction is not consistent with the germline gene, which may arise from a read error. The V and J genes are TRBV27 and TRBJ2-7; 8 bases are shared with TRBD2. Per germline, CDR1 MNHEY and CDR2 SMNVEV (reference sequence). There are 15 residues in the CDR3. The CDR3 region is CASRLAGSVSYEQYF. The CDR3 bases are TGTGCCAGCCGTTTAGCGGGATCGGTCTCCTACGAGCAGTACTTC.

This chain connects TRBV11-2 to TRBJ2-7; 7 bases match TRBD1. Germline CDR1 SGHAT, CDR2 FQNNGV. With 4 bases clipped from V and 3 bases from J, the junction kept 12 bases outside the gene matches. This CDR3 region has 16 residues. The CDR3 reads CASSSPLWTGNYEQYF. The CDR3 DNA follows: TGTGCCAGCAGCTCTCCCCTGTGGACAGGTAACTACGAGCAGTACTTC.

The J gene is TRBJ1-3, the V gene TRBV27; D unresolved. Germline CDR1 MNHEY, CDR2 SMNVEV (reference sequence). Trimming cost V 4 bases and J 4 bases, with 8 bases left between them. This CDR3 is 13 amino acids long. The CDR3 sequence is CASSSPGGNTIYF. The CDR3 coding sequence is TGTGCCAGCAGTTCTCCGGGGGGAAACACCATATATTTT.

V and J are TRBV7-6 and TRBJ1-2, with D possibly TRBD1 on 5 matching bases. V dropped 5 bases and J dropped 7 bases, with 17 bases sitting between them. Germline V gene lookup returns CDR1 SGHVS and CDR2 FNYEAQ. This CDR3 contains 14 residues. The DNA for the CDR3 is TGTGCCAGCAGCCCGGGGGAGGGGACGGCTGGCTACACCTTC. Amino acids: CASSPGEGTAGYTF. The complete variable domain, with remaining parts taken from reference TRBV7-6 and TRBJ1-2, reads GAGVSQSPRYKVTKRGQDVALRCDPISGHVSLYWYRQALGQGPEFLTYFNYEAQQDKSGLPNDRFSAERPEGSISTLTIQRTEQRDSAMYRCASSPGEGTAGYTFGSGTRLTVV.

This chain connects TRBV7-2 to TRBJ2-2; TRBD2 aligns across 8 bases. Germline V lookup: CDR1 SGHTA, CDR2 FQGNSA. The CDR3 is 18 residues long. V was clipped by 5 bases and J by 1 base; unmatched bases: 12. The CDR3 here is CASSPRGAGGGNTGELFF. The CDR3, as DNA: TGTGCCAGCAGCCCCCGGGGGGCGGGGGGAGGGAACACCGGGGAGCTGTTTTTT.

The rearrangement joins TRBV5-1 to TRBJ2-7; 8 bases are a match to TRBD1. CDR3 length: 14 residues. The germline CDR1 and CDR2 sequences are SGHRS and YFSETQ. V shed 3 bases, J shed 6 bases, and the junction held 8 bases outside the gene matches. The CDR3, as DNA: TGCGCCAGCAGCTCCGACAGGGGAGGCGGCGAGCAGTACTTC. Translating it yields CASSSDRGGGEQYF.

The V gene is TRBV7-9, the J gene TRBJ1-5, with 7 bases aligning to TRBD1. The germline CDR1 and CDR2 sequences are SEHNR and FQNEAQ (reference sequence). After removal of 5 bases from V and 5 bases from J, the junction contained 9 bases not matched to a gene. The CDR3 totals 15 residues. CDR3 sequence reads: CASSLGQPVDQPQHF. CDR3 DNA sequence: TGTGCCAGCAGCCTGGGACAGCCCGTCGATCAGCCCCAGCATTTT. The full variable domain, its missing parts supplied by reference TRBV7-9 and TRBJ1-5, is DTGVSQNPRHKITKRGQNVTFRCDPISEHNRLYWYRQTLGQGPEFLTYFQNEAQLEKSRLLSDRFSAERPKGSFSTLEIQRTEQGDSAMYLCASSLGQPVDQPQHFGDGTRLSIL.

The rearrangement joins TRBV9 to TRBJ2-7; no clear D. The CDR3 covers 16 residues. Trimming stripped 2 bases from V and 3 bases from J, with 18 bases between. Germline loops: CDR1 SGDLS, CDR2 YYNGEE. CDR3 in DNA: TGTGCCAGCAGCGTTGATAAACGGTCCTTCATCTACGAGCAGTACTTC. This sequence encodes CASSVDKRSFIYEQYF.

This chain's CDR3 is CASSPGVTDTQYF. CDR3 nucleotide sequence: TGTGCCAGCAGTCCGGGAGTGACAGATACGCAGTATTTT. The rearrangement joins TRBV11-3 to TRBJ2-3, with D possibly being TRBD2 (6 bases). CDR3 size: 13 residues. Between the trimmed V and J ends, which lost 6 bases and 3 bases, there was a span of 10 bases. Germline assignment: CDR1 SGHNT and CDR2 YENEEA.

The sample holds one count of this clone. The J gene is TRBJ2-2, the V gene TRBV6-5; maybe TRBD1 (6 bases). Germline values: CDR1 MNHEY, CDR2 SVGAGI. The length of the CDR3 is 15 residues. Trimming took off 6 bases at V and 4 bases at J, with 15 bases between the two ends. CDR3 amino acids: CASSRGHRGTGELFF. The CDR3 DNA follows: TGTGCCAGCAGCCGGGGACACCGGGGCACCGGGGAGCTGTTTTTT.

V usage is TRBV6-5 and J usage is TRBJ1-1; D remains unclear. This CDR3 has 13 amino acids. Between the trimmed V and J ends, which lost 5 bases and 1 base, there was a span of 8 bases. In germline, CDR1 is MNHEY, CDR2 SVGAGI. The CDR3: CASSPTENTEAFF. The CDR3 DNA is TGTGCCAGCAGTCCTACAGAGAACACTGAAGCTTTCTTT.

The chain links TRBV7-2 to TRBJ2-1; 8 nucleotides align to TRBD1. There are 16 residues in the CDR3. CDR1 SGHTA and CDR2 FQGNSA come from the germline V gene. After removal of 5 bases from V and 0 bases from J, the junction contained 6 bases not matched to a gene. The CDR3 DNA is TGTGCCAGCAGCCCAGGGGGCGGGGCCTCCTACAATGAGCAGTTCTTC. Translated, it gives CASSPGGGASYNEQFF.

V and J are TRBV6-6 and TRBJ2-7; a weak D match, TRBD1 (6 bases). This CDR3 comprises 15 residues. The V and J ends lost 5 bases and 0 bases respectively, with 14 bases between them. Looked up from germline, CDR1 is MNHNY and CDR2 is SVGAGI (reference sequence). CDR3 in amino acids: CASSPRDMSSYEQYF. For the CDR3, the DNA is TGTGCCAGCAGTCCCCGGGACATGAGCTCCTACGAGCAGTACTTC.

The chain joins TRBV5-4 to TRBJ1-1; tentative D call: TRBD1 (5 bases). This CDR3 region has 17 residues. The germline V gene encodes CDR1 SGHNT and CDR2 YYREEE (reference sequence). The V gene lost 0 bases and the J gene lost 0 bases, with 15 bases spanning the gap. CDR3 sequence reads: CASSLGQRIPLNTEAFF. The CDR3 nucleotides read TGTGCCAGCAGCTTGGGACAGCGTATTCCCCTGAACACTGAAGCTTTCTTT.

This sequence joins TRBV28 and TRBJ1-1, with 12 bases matching TRBD1. The J segment lost 5 bases and the V segment lost 6 bases, leaving 10 bases of the junction unmatched. This CDR3 spans 16 amino acids. Looked up from germline, CDR1 is MDHEN and CDR2 is SYDVKM. The CDR3 protein is CASRIGTGGVRTEAFF. The CDR3 DNA reads as TGTGCCAGCAGAATAGGGACAGGGGGCGTTCGGACTGAAGCTTTCTTT.

The V and J genes are TRBV21-1 and TRBJ2-3; the D call in the table, TRBD1, was not verified against the DNA. TRBV21-1 is designated a pseudogene. This CDR3 contains 16 residues. CDR3 coding DNA: TGTGCCAGCAGCAAAGGGCCAGGGGGGAGCGCAGATACGCAGTATTTT. Protein product: CASSKGPGGSADTQYF.

The CDR3 reads CASSYLTASNSPLHF. The DNA for the CDR3 is TGTGCCAGCAGTTACCTGACAGCTTCTAATTCACCCCTCCACTTT. This sequence joins TRBV6-5 and TRBJ1-6; TRBD1 might be the D (5 bases). The CDR3 runs to 15 residues. The germline V gene encodes CDR1 MNHEY and CDR2 SVGAGI. Trimming removed 2 bases at V and 6 bases at J, with 11 bases between.

The rearrangement uses TRBV27 and TRBJ2-7, with 10 bases identical to TRBD2. The germline CDR1 and CDR2 sequences are MNHEY and SMNVEV (reference sequence). The CDR3 spans 16 residues. After removal of 1 base from V and 2 bases from J, the junction contained 5 bases not matched to a gene. This CDR3 is CASSLYWTSGTYEQYF. CDR3 nucleotide sequence: TGTGCCAGCAGTTTATATTGGACTAGCGGTACCTACGAGCAGTACTTC.

The genes are TRBV4-1 and TRBJ1-1, with TRBD1 as a possible D gene (5 bases). Germline assignment: CDR1 MGHRA and CDR2 YSYEKL. V gave up 0 bases and J gave up 6 bases, with 14 bases separating them. The CDR3 is 15 residues long. Here the CDR3 DNA reads TGCGCCAGCAGCCAAGAGTGGGGAAGGGGCGCTGAAGCTTTCTTT. It is translated as CASSQEWGRGAEAFF.

The V call is TRBV9, the J call TRBJ1-4, with D maybe TRBD1 (5 bases). CDR1 and CDR2 from the germline V gene are SGDLS and YYNGEE. V was pared by 0 bases and J by 5 bases, with 11 bases between. The CDR3 runs to 15 residues. This chain's CDR3 is CASSVGGSTNEKLFF. The CDR3 DNA follows: TGTGCCAGCAGCGTAGGGGGCAGTACGAATGAAAAACTGTTTTTT.

The J gene is TRBJ2-1, the V gene TRBV7-6, with D perhaps matching TRBD2 (5 bases). Germline CDR1 SGHVS, CDR2 FNYEAQ. V was shortened by 4 bases and J by 4 bases, with 11 bases between the two germline ends. The CDR3 consists of 14 residues. The CDR3 here is CASSSRGKYNEQFF. For the CDR3, the DNA is TGTGCCAGCAGCTCACGGGGTAAATACAATGAGCAGTTCTTC.

V and J are TRBV12-2 and TRBJ1-1. TRBV12-2 is termed a pseudogene. The CDR3 covers 19 residues. The chain's CDR3 is CASRLAGSGGRLIRCEAFF. CDR3 nucleotides: TGTGCAAGTCGCTTAGCCGGGTCGGGGGGGCGCTTGATCCGGTGTGAAGCTTTCTTT.

The chain uses TRBV6-6 and TRBJ1-6, with TRBD1 identical over 8 bases. Trimming cost V 5 bases and J 8 bases; bases outside gene matches: 5. This CDR3 is built from 14 residues. Germline-derived CDR1 and CDR2 are MNHNY and SVGAGI (reference sequence). CDR3 sequence reads: CASSRDRNYSPLHF. CDR3 bases: TGTGCCAGCAGTCGGGACAGGAATTATTCACCCCTCCACTTT.

The chain recombines TRBV9 with TRBJ2-3, with TRBD2 identical over 8 bases. The V segment lost 0 bases and the J segment 1 base; nucleotides outside the gene matches: 7. The CDR3 totals 17 residues. Germline CDR1 SGDLS, CDR2 YYNGEE. CDR3 loop: CASSVATVREGTDTQYF. The CDR3 DNA reads as TGTGCCAGCAGCGTAGCTACTGTGCGGGAGGGCACAGATACGCAGTATTTT.